This TCR beta chain came from a study of T cell responses to AZD1222 COVID-19 vaccine. The repertoire was sequenced with immunoSEQ multiplex PCR; TCRdb's copy has only in-frame clones and lacks some. The repertoire holds 150,000 to 200,000 clones, approximately 92% seen once, with about 2.5% in the top ten. The CDR3 runs to 15 residues. V gave up 4 bases and J gave up 6 bases, with 14 bases separating them. Germline V gives CDR1 SGHRS, CDR2 YFSETQ. As regards this clone: Antigen specificity is unknown.

General study results and limits: Donor demographics were predominantly white British with a female majority; clonal diversity may be underestimated. Only after the peak T cell response were repertoires sampled.

Sequenced material: peripheral blood, taken on day 0 of AZD1222 vaccination. The chain is built from TRBV5-1 and TRBJ1-6; unclear D gene. The sequence came from an adult in good health. CDR3 sequence: CASSPATGGNSPLHF. The CDR3, as DNA: TGCGCCAGCAGCCCCGCCACGGGCGGTAATTCACCCCTCCACTTT. The whole variable domain, filled in from reference TRBV5-1 and TRBJ1-6, reads KAGVTQTPRYLIKTRGQQVTLSCSPISGHRSVSWYQQTPGQGLQFLFEYFSETQRNKGNFPGRFSGRQFSNSRSEMNVSTLELGDSALYLCASSPATGGNSPLHFGNGTRLTVT.